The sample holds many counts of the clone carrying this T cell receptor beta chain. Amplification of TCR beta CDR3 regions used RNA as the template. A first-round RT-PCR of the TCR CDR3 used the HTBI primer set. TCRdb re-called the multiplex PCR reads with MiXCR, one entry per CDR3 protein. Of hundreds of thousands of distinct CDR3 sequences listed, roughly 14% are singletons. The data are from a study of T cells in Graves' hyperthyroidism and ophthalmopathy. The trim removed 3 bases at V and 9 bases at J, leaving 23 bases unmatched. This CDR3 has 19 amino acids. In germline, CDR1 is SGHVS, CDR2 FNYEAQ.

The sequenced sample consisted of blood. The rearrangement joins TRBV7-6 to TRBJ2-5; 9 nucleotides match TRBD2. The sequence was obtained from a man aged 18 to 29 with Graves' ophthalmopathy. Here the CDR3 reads CASSFPGLAGPRGSGAQYF. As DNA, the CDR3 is TGTGCCAGCAGCTTTCCAGGTCTAGCGGGGCCCCGGGGCTCCGGAGCCCAGTACTTC.